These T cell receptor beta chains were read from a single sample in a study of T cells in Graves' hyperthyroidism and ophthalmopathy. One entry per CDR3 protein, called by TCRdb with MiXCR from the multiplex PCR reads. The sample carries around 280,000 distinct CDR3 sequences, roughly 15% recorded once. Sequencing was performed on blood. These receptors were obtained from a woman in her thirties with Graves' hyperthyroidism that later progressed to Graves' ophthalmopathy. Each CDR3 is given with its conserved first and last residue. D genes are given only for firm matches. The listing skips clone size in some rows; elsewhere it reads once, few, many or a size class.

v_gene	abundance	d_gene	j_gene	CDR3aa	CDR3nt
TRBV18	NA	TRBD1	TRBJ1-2	CASSPLDRVDYGYTF	TGTGCCAGCTCACCACTAGACAGGGTGGACTATGGCTACACCTTC
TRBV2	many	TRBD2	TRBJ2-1	CASSPSGTRRWEQFF	TGTGCCAGCAGTCCCAGCGGGACTCGCAGGTGGGAGCAGTTCTTC
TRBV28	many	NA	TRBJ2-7	CASSSPGFYEQYF	TGTGCCAGCAGTTCCCCGGGGTTCTACGAGCAGTACTTC
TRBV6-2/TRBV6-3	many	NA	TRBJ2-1	CASSLQGWEQFF	TGTGCCAGCAGTCTTCAGGGTTGGGAGCAGTTCTTC
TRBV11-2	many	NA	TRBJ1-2	CASSGPNYGYTF	TGTGCCAGCAGTGGACCTAACTATGGCTACACCTTC
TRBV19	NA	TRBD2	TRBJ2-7	CASQSLAGGTYEQYF	TGTGCCAGTCAAAGCCTAGCGGGAGGAACCTACGAGCAGTACTTC
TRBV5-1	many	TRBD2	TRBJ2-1	CASSYGGAGASSYNEQFF	TGCGCCAGCAGCTATGGGGGAGCGGGGGCCAGCTCCTACAATGAGCAGTTCTTC
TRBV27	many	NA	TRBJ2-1	CASSLPPADPAYNEQFF	TGTGCCAGCAGTTTGCCCCCAGCGGACCCTGCCTACAATGAGCAGTTCTTC
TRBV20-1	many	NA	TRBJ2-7	CSALPGPVAEQYF	TGCAGTGCTTTACCGGGACCCGTGGCCGAGCAGTACTTC
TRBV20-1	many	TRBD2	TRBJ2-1	CSARLTSGRNEQFF	TGCAGTGCTAGACTGACTAGCGGGAGAAATGAGCAGTTCTTC
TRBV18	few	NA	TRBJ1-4	CASSLSRGTNEKLFF	TGTGCCAGCTCACTATCACGGGGGACTAATGAAAAACTGTTTTTT
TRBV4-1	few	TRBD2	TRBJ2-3	CASSQDGTSGYF	TGCGCCAGCAGCCAAGATGGGACTAGCGGGTATTTT
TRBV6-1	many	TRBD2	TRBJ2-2	CASSYVAGTAGELFF	TGTGCCAGCAGTTACGTAGCGGGAACGGCCGGGGAGCTGTTTTTT
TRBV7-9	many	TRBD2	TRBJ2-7	CASSRTSGSLYEQYF	TGTGCCAGCAGCCGGACTAGCGGGAGTCTGTACGAGCAGTACTTC
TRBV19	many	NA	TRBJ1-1	CASSMRTMNTEAFF	TGTGCCAGTAGTATGAGGACCATGAACACTGAAGCTTTCTTT
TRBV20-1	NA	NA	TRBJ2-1	CSARDASGLGRGEQFF	TGCAGTGCTAGAGATGCAAGTGGTCTTGGTCGGGGTGAGCAGTTCTTC
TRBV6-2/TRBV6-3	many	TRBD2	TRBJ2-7	CASSSTSGLSYEQYF	TGTGCCAGCAGTTCAACTAGCGGGTTATCCTACGAGCAGTACTTC
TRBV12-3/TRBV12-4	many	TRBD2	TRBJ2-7	CASSPRLAGLPLEQYF	TGTGCCAGCAGTCCGCGACTAGCGGGCCTACCCCTGGAGCAGTACTTC
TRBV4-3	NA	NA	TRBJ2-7	CASSQGFGGSYEQYF	TGCGCCAGCAGCCAAGGATTTGGGGGTTCCTACGAGCAGTACTTC
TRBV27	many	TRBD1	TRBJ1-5	CASSQGTDFNQPQHF	TGTGCCAGCAGTCAAGGGACAGATTTTAATCAGCCCCAGCATTTT
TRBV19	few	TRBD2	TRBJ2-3	CASSTLAGATDTQYF	TGTGCCAGTAGTACACTAGCGGGCGCCACAGATACGCAGTATTTT
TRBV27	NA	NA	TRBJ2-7	CASSLSMRQWGIEQYF	TGTGCCAGCAGTTTATCGATGCGGCAATGGGGGATCGAGCAGTACTTC
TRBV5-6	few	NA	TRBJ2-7	CASSLGVGTFSYEQYF	TGTGCCAGCAGCTTGGGGGTGGGTACCTTCTCCTACGAGCAGTACTTC
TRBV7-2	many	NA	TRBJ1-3	CASSRASLQSRNTIYF	TGTGCCAGCAGCCGGGCCTCTCTCCAATCGCGAAACACCATATATTTT
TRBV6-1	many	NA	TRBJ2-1	CASSRGNEQFF	TGTGCCTCCTCCCGGGGTAATGAGCAGTTCTTC
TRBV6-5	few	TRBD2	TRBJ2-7	CTSSSTSGVYYEQYF	TGTACCAGCAGTTCGACTAGCGGGGTTTACTACGAGCAGTACTTC
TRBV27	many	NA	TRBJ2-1	CASSQLSSYNEQFF	TGTGCCAGCAGTCAATTAAGCTCCTACAATGAGCAGTTCTTC
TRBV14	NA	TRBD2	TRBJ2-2	CASSQDLLGVIAGERSGAGELFF	TGTGCCAGCAGCCAAGATCTGTTAGGGGTAATAGCGGGAGAGAGGTCGGGGGCCGGGGAGCTGTTTTTT
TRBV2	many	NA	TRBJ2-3	CASSGDTQYF	TGTGCCAGCTCTGGGGATACGCAGTATTTT
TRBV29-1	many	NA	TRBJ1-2	CSVERDGMIYGYTF	TGCAGCGTTGAACGGGACGGGATGATCTATGGCTACACCTTC
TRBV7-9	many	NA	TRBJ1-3	CASRNISGNTIYF	TGTGCCAGCAGAAACATCTCTGGAAACACCATATATTTT